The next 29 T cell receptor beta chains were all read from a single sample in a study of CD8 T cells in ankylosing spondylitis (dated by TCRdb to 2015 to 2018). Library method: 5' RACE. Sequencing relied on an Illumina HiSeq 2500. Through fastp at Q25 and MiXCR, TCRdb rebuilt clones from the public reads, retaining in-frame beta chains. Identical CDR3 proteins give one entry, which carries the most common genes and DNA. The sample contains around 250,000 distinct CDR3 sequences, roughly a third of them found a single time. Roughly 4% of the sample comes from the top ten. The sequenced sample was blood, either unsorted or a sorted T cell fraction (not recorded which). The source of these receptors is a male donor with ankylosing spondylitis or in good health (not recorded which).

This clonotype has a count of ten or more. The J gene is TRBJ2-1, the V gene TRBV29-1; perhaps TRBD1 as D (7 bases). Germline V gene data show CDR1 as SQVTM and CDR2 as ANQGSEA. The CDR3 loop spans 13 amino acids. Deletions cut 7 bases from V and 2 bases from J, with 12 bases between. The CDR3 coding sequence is TGCAGCGGGAGGGGGCCGGCCTACAATGAGCAGTTCTTC. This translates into CSGRGPAYNEQFF.

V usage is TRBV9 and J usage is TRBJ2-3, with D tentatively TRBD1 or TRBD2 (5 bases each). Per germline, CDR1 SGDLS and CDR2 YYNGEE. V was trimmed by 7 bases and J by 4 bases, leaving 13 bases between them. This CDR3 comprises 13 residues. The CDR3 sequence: CASGGWVADTQYF. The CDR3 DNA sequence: TGTGCCAGCGGGGGATGGGTCGCAGATACGCAGTATTTT.

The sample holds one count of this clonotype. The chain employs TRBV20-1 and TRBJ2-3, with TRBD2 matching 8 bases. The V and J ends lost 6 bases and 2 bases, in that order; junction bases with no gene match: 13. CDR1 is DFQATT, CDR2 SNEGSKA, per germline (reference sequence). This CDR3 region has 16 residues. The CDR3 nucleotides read TGCAGTGCGGCGGGGGAGCGGGGGCTTTACACAGATACGCAGTATTTT. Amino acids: CSAAGERGLYTDTQYF.

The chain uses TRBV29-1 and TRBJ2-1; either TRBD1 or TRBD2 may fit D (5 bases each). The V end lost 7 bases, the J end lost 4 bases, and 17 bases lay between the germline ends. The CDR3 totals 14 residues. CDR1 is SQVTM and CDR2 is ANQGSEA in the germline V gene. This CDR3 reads CSGIRESGYNEQFF. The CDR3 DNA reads TGCAGCGGCATCAGGGAGTCCGGTTACAATGAGCAGTTCTTC.

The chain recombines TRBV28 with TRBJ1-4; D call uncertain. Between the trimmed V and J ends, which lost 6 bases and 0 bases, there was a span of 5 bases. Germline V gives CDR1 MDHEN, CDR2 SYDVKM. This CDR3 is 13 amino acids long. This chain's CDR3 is CASREATNEKLFF. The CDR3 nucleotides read TGTGCCAGCAGGGAGGCAACTAATGAAAAACTGTTTTTT.

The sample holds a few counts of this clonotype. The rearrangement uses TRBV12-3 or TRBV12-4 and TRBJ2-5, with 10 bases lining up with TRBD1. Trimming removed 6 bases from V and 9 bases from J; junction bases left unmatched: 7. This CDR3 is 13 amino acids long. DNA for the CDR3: TGTGCCAGCAGGGGGACAGGGGCAGTGGCCCAGTACTTC. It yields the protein CASRGTGAVAQYF.

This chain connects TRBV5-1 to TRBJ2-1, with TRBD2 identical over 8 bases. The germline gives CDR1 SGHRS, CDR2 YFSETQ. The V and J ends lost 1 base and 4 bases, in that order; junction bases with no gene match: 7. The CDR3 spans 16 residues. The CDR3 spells CASSLRGGFLYNEQFF. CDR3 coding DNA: TGCGCCAGCAGCTTGCGGGGGGGTTTTTTGTACAATGAGCAGTTCTTC. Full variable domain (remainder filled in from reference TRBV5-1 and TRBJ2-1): KAGVTQTPRYLIKTRGQQVTLSCSPISGHRSVSWYQQTPGQGLQFLFEYFSETQRNKGNFPGRFSGRQFSNSRSEMNVSTLELGDSALYLCASSLRGGFLYNEQFFGPGTRLTVL.

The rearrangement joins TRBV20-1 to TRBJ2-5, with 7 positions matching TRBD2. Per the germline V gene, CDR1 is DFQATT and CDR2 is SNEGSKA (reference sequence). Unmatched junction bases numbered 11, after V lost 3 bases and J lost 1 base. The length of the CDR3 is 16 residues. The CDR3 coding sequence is TGCAGTGCTAGGGAGCCGGGGAGGGCGCCCCAAGAGACCCAGTACTTC. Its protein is CSAREPGRAPQETQYF.

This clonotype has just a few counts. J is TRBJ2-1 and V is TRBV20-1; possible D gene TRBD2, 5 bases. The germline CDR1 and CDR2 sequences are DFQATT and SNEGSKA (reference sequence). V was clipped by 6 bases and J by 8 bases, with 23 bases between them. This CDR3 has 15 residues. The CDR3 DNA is TGCAGTGCACTAGAAAGCGGTCCCCCTAAGGATGAGCAGTTCTTC. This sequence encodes CSALESGPPKDEQFF.

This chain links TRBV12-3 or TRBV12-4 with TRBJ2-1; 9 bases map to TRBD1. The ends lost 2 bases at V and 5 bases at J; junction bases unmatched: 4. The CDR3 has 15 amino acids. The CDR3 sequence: CASSLLGQGHNEQFF. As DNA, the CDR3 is TGTGCCAGCAGTTTATTGGGACAGGGACACAATGAGCAGTTCTTC.

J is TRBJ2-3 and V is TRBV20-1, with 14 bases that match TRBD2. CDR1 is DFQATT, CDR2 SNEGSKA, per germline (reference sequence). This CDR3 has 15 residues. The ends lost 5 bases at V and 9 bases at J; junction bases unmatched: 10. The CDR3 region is CSAQIGTSGSGTQYF. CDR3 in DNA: TGCAGTGCTCAAATCGGGACTAGCGGGAGCGGGACGCAGTATTTT.

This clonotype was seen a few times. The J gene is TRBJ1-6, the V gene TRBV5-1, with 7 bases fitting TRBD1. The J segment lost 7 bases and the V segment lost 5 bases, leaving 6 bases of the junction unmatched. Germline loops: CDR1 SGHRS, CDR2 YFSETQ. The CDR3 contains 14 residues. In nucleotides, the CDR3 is TGCGCCAGCAGTTTAGGACAGGTCAATTCACCCCTCCACTTT. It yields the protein CASSLGQVNSPLHF. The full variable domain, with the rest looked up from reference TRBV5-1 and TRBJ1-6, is KAGVTQTPRYLIKTRGQQVTLSCSPISGHRSVSWYQQTPGQGLQFLFEYFSETQRNKGNFPGRFSGRQFSNSRSEMNVSTLELGDSALYLCASSLGQVNSPLHFGNGTRLTVT.

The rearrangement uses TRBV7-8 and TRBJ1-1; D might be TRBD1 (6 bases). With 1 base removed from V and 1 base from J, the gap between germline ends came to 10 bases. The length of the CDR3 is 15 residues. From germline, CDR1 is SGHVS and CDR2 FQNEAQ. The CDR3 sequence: CASSLVRTANTEAFF. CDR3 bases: TGTGCCAGCAGCTTAGTACGGACAGCGAACACTGAAGCTTTCTTT.

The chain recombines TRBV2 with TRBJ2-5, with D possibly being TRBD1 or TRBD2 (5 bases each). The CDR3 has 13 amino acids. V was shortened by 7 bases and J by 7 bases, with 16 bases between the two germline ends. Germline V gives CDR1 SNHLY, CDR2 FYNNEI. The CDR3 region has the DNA TGTGCCAGCATCCGGGACCCCGAGGGGACCCAGTACTTC. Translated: CASIRDPEGTQYF.

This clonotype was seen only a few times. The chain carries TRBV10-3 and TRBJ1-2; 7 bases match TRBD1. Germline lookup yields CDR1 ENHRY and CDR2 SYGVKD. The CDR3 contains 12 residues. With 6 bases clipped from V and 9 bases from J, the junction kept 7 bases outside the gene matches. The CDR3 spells CAISDREERYTF. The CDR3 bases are TGTGCCATCAGCGACAGGGAGGAACGCTACACCTTC.

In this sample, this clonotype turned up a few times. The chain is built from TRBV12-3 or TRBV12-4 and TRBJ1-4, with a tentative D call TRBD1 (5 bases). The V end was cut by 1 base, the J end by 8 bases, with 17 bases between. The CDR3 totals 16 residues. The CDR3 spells CASSLVSGGGEEKLFF. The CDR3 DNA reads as TGTGCCAGCAGTTTAGTTTCAGGCGGGGGAGAAGAAAAACTGTTTTTT.

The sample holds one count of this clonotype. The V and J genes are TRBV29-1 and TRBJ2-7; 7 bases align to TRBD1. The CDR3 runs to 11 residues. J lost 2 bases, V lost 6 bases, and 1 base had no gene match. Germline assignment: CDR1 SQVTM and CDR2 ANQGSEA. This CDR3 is CSVGTAYEQYF. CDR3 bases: TGCAGCGTCGGGACAGCCTACGAGCAGTACTTC.

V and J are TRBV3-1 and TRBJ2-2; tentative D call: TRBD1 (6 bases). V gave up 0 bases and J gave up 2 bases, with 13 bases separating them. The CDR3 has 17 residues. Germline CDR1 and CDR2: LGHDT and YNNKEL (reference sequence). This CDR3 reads CASSQDIRGPNTGELFF. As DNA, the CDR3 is TGTGCCAGCAGCCAAGATATCAGGGGTCCTAACACCGGGGAGCTGTTTTTT.

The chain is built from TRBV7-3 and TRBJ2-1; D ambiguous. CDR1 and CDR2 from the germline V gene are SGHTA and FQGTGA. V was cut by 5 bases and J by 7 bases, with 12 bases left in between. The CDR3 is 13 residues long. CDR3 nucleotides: TGTGCCAGCAGCCCAACCCCCATTAATGAGCAGTTCTTC. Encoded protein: CASSPTPINEQFF.

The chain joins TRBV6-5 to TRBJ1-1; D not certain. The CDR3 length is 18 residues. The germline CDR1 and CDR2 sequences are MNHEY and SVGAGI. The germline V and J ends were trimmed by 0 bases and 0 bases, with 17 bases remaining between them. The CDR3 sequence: CASSYSNVRGAMNTEAFF. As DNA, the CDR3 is TGTGCCAGCAGTTACTCGAACGTGCGCGGCGCTATGAACACTGAAGCTTTCTTT.

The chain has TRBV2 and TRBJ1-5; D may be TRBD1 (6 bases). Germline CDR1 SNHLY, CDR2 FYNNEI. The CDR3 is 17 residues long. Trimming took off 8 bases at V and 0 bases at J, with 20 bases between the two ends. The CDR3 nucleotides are TGTGCCAGCGGGTTGGGACACAGATCCCATAGCAATCAGCCCCAGCATTTT. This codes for CASGLGHRSHSNQPQHF.

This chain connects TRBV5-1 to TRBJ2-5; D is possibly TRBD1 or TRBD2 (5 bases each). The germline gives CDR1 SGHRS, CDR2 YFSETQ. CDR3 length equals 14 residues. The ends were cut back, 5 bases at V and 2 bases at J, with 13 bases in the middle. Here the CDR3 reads CASRPRGLQETQYF. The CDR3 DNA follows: TGCGCCAGCAGACCCCGGGGCCTACAAGAGACCCAGTACTTC. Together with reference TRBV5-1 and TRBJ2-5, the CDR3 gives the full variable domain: KAGVTQTPRYLIKTRGQQVTLSCSPISGHRSVSWYQQTPGQGLQFLFEYFSETQRNKGNFPGRFSGRQFSNSRSEMNVSTLELGDSALYLCASRPRGLQETQYFGPGTRLLVL.

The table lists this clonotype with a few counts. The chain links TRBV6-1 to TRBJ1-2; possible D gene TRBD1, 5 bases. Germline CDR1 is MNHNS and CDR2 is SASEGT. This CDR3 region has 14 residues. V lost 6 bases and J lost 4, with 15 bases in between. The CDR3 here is CASSSRAKSYGYTF. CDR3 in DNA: TGTGCCAGCAGCAGCAGGGCGAAGAGCTATGGCTACACCTTC.

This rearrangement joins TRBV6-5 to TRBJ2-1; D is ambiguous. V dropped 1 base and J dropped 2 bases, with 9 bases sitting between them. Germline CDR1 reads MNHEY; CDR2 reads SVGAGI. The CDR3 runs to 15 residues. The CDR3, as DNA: TGTGCCAGCAGTTACTTACGGATCCCCTACAATGAGCAGTTCTTC. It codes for CASSYLRIPYNEQFF.

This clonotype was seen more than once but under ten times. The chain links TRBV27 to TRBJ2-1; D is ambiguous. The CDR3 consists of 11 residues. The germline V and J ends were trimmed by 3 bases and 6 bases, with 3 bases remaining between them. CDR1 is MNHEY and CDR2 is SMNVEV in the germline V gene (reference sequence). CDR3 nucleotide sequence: TGTGCCAGCAGTTTTCTCAATGAGCAGTTCTTC. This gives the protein CASSFLNEQFF.

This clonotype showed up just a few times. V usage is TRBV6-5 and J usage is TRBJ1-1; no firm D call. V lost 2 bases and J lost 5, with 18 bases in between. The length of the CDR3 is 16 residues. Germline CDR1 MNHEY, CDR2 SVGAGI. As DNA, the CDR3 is TGTGCCAGCAGTTACCCCATAGCAACTGGTTATACTGAAGCTTTCTTT. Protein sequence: CASSYPIATGYTEAFF.

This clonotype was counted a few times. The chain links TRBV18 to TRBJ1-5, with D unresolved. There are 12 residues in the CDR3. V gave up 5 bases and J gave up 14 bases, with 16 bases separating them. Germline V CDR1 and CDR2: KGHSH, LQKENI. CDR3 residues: CASSEDLDPKHF. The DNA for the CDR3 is TGTGCCAGCTCAGAAGACCTAGACCCTAAGCATTTT. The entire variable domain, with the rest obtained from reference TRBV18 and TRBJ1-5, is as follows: NAGVMQNPRHLVRRRGQEARLRCSPMKGHSHVYWYRQLPEEGLKFMVYLQKENIIDESGMPKERFSAEFPKEGPSILRIQQVVRGDSAAYFCASSEDLDPKHFGDGTRLSIL.

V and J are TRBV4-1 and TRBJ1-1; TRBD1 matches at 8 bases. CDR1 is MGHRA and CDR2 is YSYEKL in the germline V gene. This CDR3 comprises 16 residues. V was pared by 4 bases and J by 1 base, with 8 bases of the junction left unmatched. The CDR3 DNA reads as TGCGCCAGCAGCCCCATTGACAGGGGCGGGAACACTGAAGCTTTCTTT. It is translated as CASSPIDRGGNTEAFF.

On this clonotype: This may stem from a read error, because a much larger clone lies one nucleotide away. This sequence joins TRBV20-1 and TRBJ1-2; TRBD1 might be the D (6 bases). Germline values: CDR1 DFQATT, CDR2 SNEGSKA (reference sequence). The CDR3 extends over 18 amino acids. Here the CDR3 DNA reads TGCTGTGCTAGAGATCCGGCGGGGGCAGGACTTCTACTCTATGGCTACACCTTC. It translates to CCARDPAGAGLLLYGYTF.